These 27 T cell receptor beta chains came from one sample sequenced in a study of T cells after posttransplantation cyclophosphamide. The protocol was immunoSEQ multiplex PCR, while the TCRdb copy is restricted to in-frame clones and leaves out a portion. The sample lists about 11,000 clones, 90% to 95% occurring once. The source material was naive CD8+ T cells sorted from PBMCs. These receptors were taken from a man aged 25 to 40 in good health and a related stem cell transplant donor.

This chain connects TRBV6-6 to TRBJ2-7; D is possibly TRBD2 (5 bases). The CDR3 loop spans 16 amino acids. Germline loops: CDR1 MNHNY, CDR2 SVGAGI (reference sequence). Trimming cost V 0 bases and J 0 bases, with 12 bases left between them. DNA of the CDR3: TGTGCCAGCAGTTACTCTATCGAGGGCCGCTCCTACGAGCAGTACTTC. As protein: CASSYSIEGRSYEQYF.

This chain connects TRBV4-1 to TRBJ2-7; weak D call: TRBD1 (6 bases). V was cut by 1 base and J by 0 bases, with 13 bases left in between. Germline V gives CDR1 MGHRA, CDR2 YSYEKL. The CDR3 consists of 16 residues. The CDR3: CASSQVGAGASYEQYF. The CDR3 DNA follows: TGCGCCAGCAGCCAAGTCGGGGCAGGGGCCTCCTACGAGCAGTACTTC.

The rearrangement joins TRBV21-1 to TRBJ2-7; no DNA check was done on the table's D call, TRBD1. TRBV21-1 constitutes a pseudogene. This CDR3 has 16 amino acids. In nucleotides, the CDR3 is TGTGCCAGCAGCAAAAAAAGGGGTCCGAGGCTACGAAAGCAGTACTTC. Translated, it gives CASSKKRGPRLRKQYF.

The V gene is TRBV10-3, the J gene TRBJ2-2; TRBD1 agrees at 9 bases. CDR1 and CDR2 (germline): ENHRY, SYGVKD. This CDR3 has 14 amino acids. V lost 10 bases and J lost 5; bases outside the gene matches: 8. CDR3 amino acids: CATEPGQGTGELFF. The CDR3 nucleotides are TGTGCCACCGAACCGGGACAGGGAACCGGGGAGCTGTTTTTT.

The CDR3 nucleotides are TGCAGCGTTGAGCTTTTCTTACAGGGGCTTTGGGAGCAGTACTTC. Protein: CSVELFLQGLWEQYF. This chain links TRBV29-1 with TRBJ2-7, with 7 bases lining up with TRBD1. The CDR3 sequence is 15 residues long. Germline V CDR1 and CDR2: SQVTM, ANQGSEA. The trim removed 3 bases at V and 7 bases at J, leaving 15 bases unmatched.

This chain connects TRBV4-1 to TRBJ2-3; possibly TRBD2 for D (6 bases). This CDR3 is built from 13 residues. Germline CDR1 and CDR2: MGHRA and YSYEKL. The V and J ends lost 0 bases and 9 bases respectively, with 10 bases between them. The DNA for the CDR3 is TGCGCCAGCAGCCAAGATTCGCGGGAAACGCAGTATTTT. This sequence encodes CASSQDSRETQYF.

The chain uses TRBV4-1 and TRBJ1-2; 9 bases fit TRBD1. CDR1 and CDR2 (germline): MGHRA, YSYEKL. The CDR3 is made up of 14 amino acids. V was clipped by 6 bases and J by 3 bases; unmatched bases: 5. As DNA, the CDR3 is TGCGCCAGCAGAACCGACAGGGGGGACTATGGCTACACCTTC. This encodes CASRTDRGDYGYTF.

The CDR3 here is CASSLLSPSGPQETQYF. The CDR3 DNA reads as TGTGCCAGCAGCTTACTTAGCCCAAGCGGTCCACAAGAGACCCAGTACTTC. The chain combines TRBV7-9 with TRBJ2-5; possible D gene TRBD2, 5 bases. This CDR3 region has 17 residues. Trimming removed 2 bases from V and 2 bases from J, with 18 bases in between. Germline CDR1 is SEHNR and CDR2 is FQNEAQ (reference sequence).

This chain uses TRBV7-2 with TRBJ2-5; 12 bases map to TRBD1. CDR1 and CDR2 (germline): SGHTA, FQGNSA. The CDR3 length is 13 residues. The CDR3 loop is CAGGQGARETQYF. CDR3 nucleotide sequence: TGTGCAGGGGGACAGGGGGCACGAGAGACCCAGTACTTC.

The chain is built from TRBV19 and TRBJ2-1; 10 bases fit TRBD2. V trimming: 1 base; J trimming: 7 bases; junction bases outside the gene matches: 7. CDR1 is LNHDA, CDR2 SQIVND, per germline (reference sequence). This CDR3 contains 16 residues. Written as DNA, the CDR3 is TGTGCCAGTAGTATAGTTCCAGCGGGGGGGCTTAATGAGCAGTTCTTC. Translated: CASSIVPAGGLNEQFF.

This clone was found once. The chain couples TRBV7-3 to TRBJ2-1, with TRBD2 matching over 10 bases. The CDR3 spans 15 residues. Germline V gene data show CDR1 as SGHTA and CDR2 as FQGTGA. Losses at the gene ends were 4 bases for V and 8 bases for J; bases not matched to a gene: 8. CDR3 nucleotides: TGTGCCAGCAGCTGGGCAGCGGGGGGGTTCTATGAGCAGTTCTTC. It translates to CASSWAAGGFYEQFF.

The chain is built from TRBV11-2 and TRBJ1-2, with TRBD1 identical over 7 bases. CDR3 length equals 15 residues. Germline V gene data show CDR1 as SGHAT and CDR2 as FQNNGV. The V and J ends lost 10 bases and 2 bases, in that order; junction bases with no gene match: 13. The CDR3 region has the DNA TGTGCCACGGAGGGACAGAAACTTACGAACTATGGCTACACCTTC. It encodes CATEGQKLTNYGYTF.

V is TRBV4-1 and J is TRBJ2-7; 7 positions match TRBD1. This CDR3 has 15 residues. The V and J ends lost 1 base and 2 bases, in that order; junction bases with no gene match: 5. CDR1 and CDR2 (germline): MGHRA, YSYEKL. The CDR3, as DNA: TGCGCCAGCAGCCAAGGGGCAGGGGGTGCCTACGAGCAGTACTTC. Protein product: CASSQGAGGAYEQYF.

The chain couples TRBV6-5 to TRBJ2-2, with TRBD1 matching 10 bases. Germline V CDR1 and CDR2: MNHEY, SVGAGI. The CDR3 sequence is 15 residues long. J lost 4 bases, V lost 5 bases, and 4 bases had no gene match. The DNA for the CDR3 is TGTGCCAGCAGTACCGGGACAGGGGTCACCGGGGAGCTGTTTTTT. Amino acid sequence: CASSTGTGVTGELFF.

This clone was detected once. The gene calls are TRBV29-1 and TRBJ2-3, with TRBD2 identical over 16 bases. The ends lost 7 bases at V and 3 bases at J; junction bases unmatched: 10. The CDR3 sequence is 17 residues long. CDR1 and CDR2 (germline): SQVTM, ANQGSEA. CDR3 sequence (DNA): TGCAGCGCCGACGGGACTAGCGGGGGGGAGGGGACAGATACGCAGTATTTT. This codes for CSADGTSGGEGTDTQYF.

This clone appeared a single time. The J gene is TRBJ2-1, the V gene TRBV4-1; TRBD2 matches 10 bases. The CDR3 extends over 17 amino acids. The V gene end was trimmed by 1 base and the J gene end by 2 bases; junction bases not matched to a gene: 5. From germline, CDR1 is MGHRA and CDR2 YSYEKL. CDR3 protein: CASSQALSGGTYNEQFF. The CDR3 DNA follows: TGCGCCAGCAGCCAAGCCCTTAGCGGGGGGACCTACAATGAGCAGTTCTTC.

The rearrangement uses TRBV7-9 and TRBJ2-2; TRBD1 is a possible D gene (5 bases). The CDR3 spans 14 residues. Germline lookup yields CDR1 SEHNR and CDR2 FQNEAQ (reference sequence). The V and J ends lost 4 bases and 2 bases respectively, with 8 bases between them. The CDR3 region has the DNA TGTGCCAGCAGCTCTGACAGAAACACCGGGGAGCTGTTTTTT. Protein sequence: CASSSDRNTGELFF.

CDR3 in amino acids: CASSTNPGNTEAFF. The CDR3 bases are TGTGCCAGCAGTACAAACCCAGGGAACACTGAAGCTTTCTTT. V gene TRBV6-5 combines with J gene TRBJ1-1; D gene uncertain. This CDR3 is built from 14 residues. Per the germline V gene, CDR1 is MNHEY and CDR2 is SVGAGI. With 5 bases removed from V and 1 base from J, the gap between germline ends came to 11 bases.

Regarding this clone: This specimen includes other DNA sequences encoding the same CDR3. This chain uses TRBV4-3 with TRBJ1-1; no clear D gene. This CDR3 has 16 amino acids. CDR1 is LGHNA, CDR2 YSLEER, per germline. Trimming stripped 3 bases from V and 3 bases from J, with 17 bases between. CDR3 DNA: TGCGCCAGCAGCCAGGATCGAGAAGGGCGGGACACTGAAGCTTTCTTT. Translation gives CASSQDREGRDTEAFF.

This chain links TRBV7-3 with TRBJ2-2; 14 bases agree with TRBD2. J was trimmed by 2 bases and V by 3 bases; bases with no gene match: 8. The CDR3 has 19 amino acids. CDR1 is SGHTA and CDR2 is FQGTGA in the germline V gene. The CDR3 loop is CASSFPGTSGGANTGELFF. The CDR3 nucleotides are TGTGCCAGCAGCTTCCCCGGGACTAGCGGGGGAGCAAACACCGGGGAGCTGTTTTTT.

The chain links TRBV11-3 to TRBJ2-5; weak D call: TRBD1 (6 bases). CDR3 length: 16 amino acids. Germline V gene data show CDR1 as SGHNT and CDR2 as YENEEA. With 1 base removed from V and 2 bases from J, the gap between germline ends came to 14 bases. The CDR3, as DNA: TGTGCCAGCAGCTTAGGAGGACAGCTAGGGCAAGAGACCCAGTACTTC. Translation: CASSLGGQLGQETQYF.

The gene calls are TRBV28 and TRBJ1-1; D ambiguous. The CDR3 is 14 amino acids. V was trimmed by 1 base and J by 3 bases, leaving 9 bases between them. Germline CDR1 MDHEN, CDR2 SYDVKM. The CDR3 spells CASSLLVGDTEAFF. The CDR3 region has the DNA TGTGCCAGCAGTTTATTAGTTGGTGACACTGAAGCTTTCTTT.

The CDR3 region has the DNA TGCGCCAGCAGCCAAGATCGGGGACAACCGGGGACTGAAGCTTTCTTT. Translation gives CASSQDRGQPGTEAFF. V usage is TRBV4-3 and J usage is TRBJ1-1; weak D call: TRBD1 (6 bases). The CDR3 is 16 residues long. Per germline, CDR1 LGHNA and CDR2 YSLEER. Trimming took off 0 bases at V and 5 bases at J, with 16 bases between the two ends.

The chain employs TRBV5-1 and TRBJ2-1; D is perhaps TRBD1 (5 bases). CDR3 length: 15 amino acids. CDR1 and CDR2 (germline): SGHRS, YFSETQ. Trimming removed 2 bases at V and 3 bases at J, with 12 bases between. The CDR3 here is CASSLWQGDYNEQFF. The CDR3 coding sequence is TGCGCCAGCAGCTTATGGCAGGGCGACTACAATGAGCAGTTCTTC.

V is TRBV4-1 and J is TRBJ2-7; 8 nucleotides agree with TRBD1. Germline CDR1 and CDR2: MGHRA and YSYEKL. V dropped 7 bases and J dropped 6; count of bases not matched to a gene: 5. This CDR3 has 12 residues. The CDR3 loop is CASNQGAGEQYF. In nucleotides, the CDR3 is TGCGCCAGCAACCAGGGGGCAGGCGAGCAGTACTTC.

This chain's CDR3 is CASTGTGSGNTIYF. The CDR3 DNA reads TGTGCCAGTACCGGGACAGGGTCAGGAAACACCATATATTTT. V usage is TRBV19 and J usage is TRBJ1-3, with 9 nucleotides matching TRBD1. CDR1 and CDR2 (germline): LNHDA, SQIVND (reference sequence). V shed 7 bases, J shed 4 bases, and the junction held 5 bases outside the gene matches. The CDR3 is 14 amino acids.

J is TRBJ1-1 and V is TRBV5-1; D remains ambiguous. The CDR3 loop spans 11 amino acids. Germline CDR1 reads SGHRS; CDR2 reads YFSETQ. The V and J ends lost 2 bases and 5 bases respectively, with 4 bases between them. The CDR3 sequence: CASSFGTEAFF. Here the CDR3 DNA reads TGCGCCAGCAGCTTCGGTACTGAAGCTTTCTTT. The entire variable domain, with the rest obtained from reference TRBV5-1 and TRBJ1-1, is as follows: KAGVTQTPRYLIKTRGQQVTLSCSPISGHRSVSWYQQTPGQGLQFLFEYFSETQRNKGNFPGRFSGRQFSNSRSEMNVSTLELGDSALYLCASSFGTEAFFGQGTRLTVV.